This is a list of T cell receptor beta chains from one sample in a study of blood T cell repertoires in COVID-19. Sequencing used immunoSEQ multiplex PCR; TCRdb keeps in-frame clones, though not all of them. This table has about 100,000 clones, less than 75% appearing once. The sample taken for sequencing was peripheral blood. The source of these receptors is a woman aged 40 to 49 with acute or convalescent COVID-19. Both conserved end residues are part of each CDR3. The D gene is left open where the match is weak. Clone size, where shown, is once, few, many, or a class for clones that have expanded.

V gene: TRBV3-1/TRBV3-2
J gene: TRBJ2-7
D gene: TRBD2
clone size: .
CDR3 protein: CASSQGLLAGGYF
CDR3 DNA: TGTGCCAGCAGCCAAGGATTACTAGCGGGGGGATACTTC

V gene: TRBV27
J gene: TRBJ1-4
D gene: TRBD1
clone size: .
CDR3 protein: CASSSSRGVNEKLFF
CDR3 DNA: TGTGCCAGCAGTTCCTCCAGGGGGGTGAATGAAAAACTGTTTTTT

V gene: TRBV18
J gene: TRBJ2-2
D gene: TRBD2
clone size: .
CDR3 protein: CASSAAGTSVSGELFF
CDR3 DNA: TGTGCCAGCTCAGCCGCCGGGACTAGCGTATCCGGGGAGCTGTTTTTT

V gene: TRBV2
J gene: TRBJ2-2
D gene: .
clone size: .
CDR3 protein: CASSVSRGLFF
CDR3 DNA: TGTGCCAGCAGTGTGAGCCGGGGGTTGTTTTTT

V gene: TRBV24-1
J gene: TRBJ1-5
D gene: .
clone size: .
CDR3 protein: CATSDLGSDQPQHF
CDR3 DNA: TGTGCCACCAGTGATTTGGGGAGTGATCAGCCCCAGCATTTT

V gene: TRBV12-3/TRBV12-4
J gene: TRBJ1-2
D gene: .
clone size: .
CDR3 protein: CASSFDTRGGYTF
CDR3 DNA: TGTGCCAGCAGTTTTGACACCCGCGGGGGCTACACCTTC

V gene: TRBV9
J gene: TRBJ2-3
D gene: TRBD2
clone size: .
CDR3 protein: CASSASKLAGGTDTQYF
CDR3 DNA: TGTGCCAGCAGCGCCTCCAAACTAGCGGGGGGCACAGATACGCAGTATTTT

V gene: TRBV9
J gene: TRBJ2-7
D gene: TRBD1
clone size: .
CDR3 protein: CASSPRQGGSYEQYF
CDR3 DNA: TGTGCCAGCAGCCCACGACAGGGGGGATCCTACGAGCAGTACTTC

V gene: TRBV29-1
J gene: TRBJ2-3
D gene: .
clone size: once
CDR3 protein: CSVETVDTQYF
CDR3 DNA: TGCAGCGTTGAGACAGTCGATACGCAGTATTTT

V gene: TRBV5-1
J gene: TRBJ1-2
D gene: TRBD1
clone size: .
CDR3 protein: CASSPGQGINYGYTF
CDR3 DNA: TGCGCCAGCAGCCCAGGACAGGGGATTAACTATGGCTACACCTTC

V gene: TRBV30
J gene: TRBJ1-1
D gene: .
clone size: once
CDR3 protein: CAWSRVGSEAFF
CDR3 DNA: TGTGCCTGGAGTCGGGTGGGTAGTGAAGCTTTCTTT

V gene: TRBV13
J gene: TRBJ1-6
D gene: TRBD1
clone size: .
CDR3 protein: CASSLRQGSNSPLHF
CDR3 DNA: TGTGCCAGCAGCTTACGACAGGGGAGTAATTCACCCCTCCACTTT

V gene: TRBV11-1
J gene: TRBJ2-7
D gene: .
clone size: .
CDR3 protein: CASSLGPQGYEQYF
CDR3 DNA: TGTGCCAGCAGCTTAGGCCCGCAGGGCTACGAGCAGTACTTC

V gene: TRBV7-9
J gene: TRBJ1-1
D gene: .
clone size: .
CDR3 protein: CASSPGRGLSTEAFF
CDR3 DNA: TGTGCCAGCAGTCCAGGAAGGGGTTTGAGCACTGAAGCTTTCTTT

V gene: TRBV5-1
J gene: TRBJ2-7
D gene: TRBD1
clone size: .
CDR3 protein: CASSGTGTSYEQYF
CDR3 DNA: TGCGCCAGCAGCGGGACAGGAACATCCTACGAGCAGTACTTC

V gene: TRBV11-2
J gene: TRBJ2-7
D gene: .
clone size: few
CDR3 protein: CASSSPRQGHEQYF
CDR3 DNA: TGTGCCAGCAGCTCCCCCCGGCAGGGCCACGAGCAGTACTTC

V gene: TRBV6-6
J gene: TRBJ2-2
D gene: .
clone size: .
CDR3 protein: CASSYRAGELFF
CDR3 DNA: TGTGCCAGCAGTTACAGAGCCGGGGAGCTGTTTTTT

V gene: TRBV13
J gene: TRBJ1-1
D gene: TRBD1
clone size: .
CDR3 protein: CASSGQGNTEAFF
CDR3 DNA: TGTGCCAGCAGCGGACAGGGGAACACTGAAGCTTTCTTT

V gene: TRBV2
J gene: TRBJ2-1
D gene: TRBD1
clone size: few
CDR3 protein: CASSRTGTGNEQFF
CDR3 DNA: TGTGCCAGCAGCCGGACAGGGACGGGGAATGAGCAGTTCTTC

V gene: TRBV5-1
J gene: TRBJ1-4
D gene: TRBD1
clone size: .
CDR3 protein: CASSLQGGNEKLFF
CDR3 DNA: TGCGCCAGCAGCTTGCAGGGGGGAAATGAAAAACTGTTTTTT

V gene: TRBV12-3/TRBV12-4
J gene: TRBJ2-7
D gene: TRBD1
clone size: few
CDR3 protein: CASSSQGAREQYF
CDR3 DNA: TGTGCCAGCAGTTCCCAGGGGGCGCGGGAGCAGTACTTC

V gene: TRBV28
J gene: TRBJ2-5
D gene: TRBD2
clone size: .
CDR3 protein: CASSSAGRGETQYF
CDR3 DNA: TGTGCCAGCAGTTCGGCGGGGAGGGGAGAGACCCAGTACTTC

V gene: TRBV3-1/TRBV3-2
J gene: TRBJ1-1
D gene: .
clone size: few
CDR3 protein: CASSQDGAGFLNTEAFF
CDR3 DNA: TGTGCCAGCAGCCAAGATGGTGCAGGTTTCTTGAACACTGAAGCTTTCTTT

V gene: TRBV3-1/TRBV3-2
J gene: TRBJ2-5
D gene: .
clone size: .
CDR3 protein: CASLGLSGETQYF
CDR3 DNA: TGTGCCAGCCTCGGTCTCTCCGGGGAGACCCAGTACTTC

V gene: TRBV30
J gene: TRBJ1-4
D gene: .
clone size: .
CDR3 protein: CACQSMAATNEKLFF
CDR3 DNA: TGTGCCTGCCAAAGTATGGCTGCAACTAATGAAAAACTGTTTTTT

V gene: TRBV7-8
J gene: TRBJ1-4
D gene: .
clone size: few
CDR3 protein: CASSLSATNEKLFF
CDR3 DNA: TGTGCCAGCAGCTTATCAGCAACTAATGAAAAACTGTTTTTT

V gene: TRBV4-3
J gene: TRBJ1-3
D gene: .
clone size: few
CDR3 protein: CASSQVTAGNTIYF
CDR3 DNA: TGCGCCAGCAGCCAAGTGACAGCTGGAAACACCATATATTTT

V gene: TRBV7-9
J gene: TRBJ2-7
D gene: TRBD1
clone size: .
CDR3 protein: CASSPWDRVPEQYF
CDR3 DNA: TGTGCCAGCAGCCCGTGGGACAGGGTTCCCGAGCAGTACTTC

V gene: TRBV28
J gene: TRBJ1-5
D gene: .
clone size: many
CDR3 protein: CASSFWDMGSYGNQPQHF
CDR3 DNA: TGTGCCAGCAGTTTTTGGGACATGGGTAGTTATGGCAATCAGCCCCAGCATTTT

V gene: TRBV30
J gene: TRBJ1-3
D gene: .
clone size: .
CDR3 protein: CAWCTPQERNTIYF
CDR3 DNA: TGTGCCTGGTGTACCCCACAGGAAAGGAACACCATATATTTT

V gene: TRBV6-4
J gene: TRBJ2-1
D gene: TRBD2
clone size: few
CDR3 protein: CASSLTSGGLEQFF
CDR3 DNA: TGTGCCAGCAGCTTGACTAGCGGGGGTCTCGAGCAGTTCTTC